The present T cell receptor beta chain was sequenced within a study of cytomegalovirus exposure and HLA in healthy donors. Across the study: Earlier sequencing of 150 million to 200 million T cells yielded approximately 120 million unique TCR beta sequences. There were over 350 genotyped donors. Of these, roughly 84% fell in the genetic ancestry cluster associated with self-reported Caucasian donors.

PCR primers comprised 60 Vbeta and 13 Jbeta primers. Clones were read by immunoSEQ multiplex PCR, and TCRdb kept only the in-frame ones, dropping some. The repertoire has approximately 110,000 clones, around 80% of them found once; the top ten carry approximately 0.24%. At sampling all donors were nominally healthy, likely with unrecorded immune exposures. CDR1 PRHDT and CDR2 FYEKMQ come from the germline V gene (reference sequence). The V gene end was trimmed by 1 base and the J gene end by 9 bases; junction bases not matched to a gene: 10. CDR3 length equals 15 residues. The origin of this receptor is a man aged 45-65 years in good health and CMV-seronegative. Sequenced sample: PBMCs. The V call is TRBV13, the J call TRBJ2-7; 9 bases are shared with TRBD1. DNA of the CDR3: TGTGCCAGCAGCTTAGCCGGGACAGGGAGTCGGGGGCAGTACTTC. It specifies CASSLAGTGSRGQYF.